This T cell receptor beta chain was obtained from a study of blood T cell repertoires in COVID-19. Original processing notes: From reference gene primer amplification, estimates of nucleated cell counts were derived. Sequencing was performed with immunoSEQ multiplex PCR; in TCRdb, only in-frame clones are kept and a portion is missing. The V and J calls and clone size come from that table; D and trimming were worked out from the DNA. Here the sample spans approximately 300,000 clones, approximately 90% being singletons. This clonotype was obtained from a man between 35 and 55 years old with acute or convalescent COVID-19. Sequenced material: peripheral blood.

CDR3 nucleotide sequence: TGCGCCAGCAGCTTCTATTCAGCGGGGATGGTGGTTGGGGCCAACGTCCTGACTTTC. This encodes CASSFYSAGMVVGANVLTF. The chain couples TRBV5-1 to TRBJ2-6, with 7 bases identical to TRBD2. Germline V gives CDR1 SGHRS, CDR2 YFSETQ. The V and J ends lost 2 bases and 3 bases, in that order; junction bases with no gene match: 14. The CDR3 length is 19 residues.